The T cell receptor (beta chain) described here comes from a study of molecular identifiers for immune sequencing clone quantification (dated by TCRdb to the late 2010s). Describing the broader study: For a replicate experiment, RNA from about 20,000 or 100,000 naive CD8 T cells was divided into five aliquots, of which four were sequenced. This methods study benchmarked molecular-identifier clustering-based TCR repertoire sequencing (MIDCIRS) and TCR RNA copy counting, using CD8 T cells to do so.

Naive CD8 T cell libraries were made from 20,000 to 1,000,000 sorted cells using 10%, 30% or 50% of purified RNA. Naive CD8 T cells, defined as CD8+CD4-CCR7+CD45RA+, were FACS-sorted into RLT Plus buffer on a BD FACSAria II. To test detection sensitivity, Jurkat RNA equal to 9 to 10 TCR copies was added to samples of about 19,000-1,100,000 naive CD8 T cells. CD8 T cells were enriched with RosetteSep CD8+ T Cell Enrichment Cocktail and Ficoll-Paque, followed by ACK red cell lysis. The germline V end is reduced by 5 bases and the J end by 2 bases; junction bases left unmatched: 6. The germline V gene (reference sequence) provides CDR1 SEHNR and CDR2 FQNEAQ. Taken from cysteine to phenylalanine, the CDR3 has 15 residues. Just CDR3 DNA is preserved here, 45 bases in frame from base 1. What the study reported, not specific to this receptor: In CMV-specific effector cells, clones with more than 20 RNA copies contained over 99% of molecules, whereas in naive cells such clones contained under 1% of molecules. Modeling gave about 3.2 recovered TCR RNA copies per cell versus approximately 10 by digital PCR, implying roughly 29% capture efficiency. Without barcode sub-clustering, chimeric consensus sequences inflated TCR diversity; chimeras reached as high as 47%. The naive libraries included spiked-in Jurkat TCR RNA (around 10 copies' worth), and this RNA is not part of the donor repertoire. Highly expanded clone sizes could be underestimated if identical TCR molecules share a barcode. Spiked-in Jurkat TCR RNA equivalent to a single cell was reported to be detectable even among over 800,000 naive CD8 T cells.

This clonotype showed up many times. The antigen this receptor binds is unknown. The sample holds no much larger clone one base away, and base qualities are not on file. Library construction relied on PCR. Sequenced using an Illumina HiSeq 4000. Bulk TCR libraries were generated as previously described, with the TCR primers listed in Table S5 used. Purification of total RNA was performed with the Qiagen AllPrep DNA/RNA kit. Reads from multiple sequencing runs of the same library were pooled before analysis. As for how the authors treated the data: Reads were retained only if the reads had an exact TCR constant sequence, and the retained reads were trimmed to 150 nt and grouped according to their 12-nt molecular barcodes. Reads inside each barcode group were sub-clustered using a 15% Levenshtein threshold, and a quality-weighted consensus sequence was constructed for each RNA molecule. Non-functional sequences were removed, as were lower-count sequences one edit away from another. Based on fitting two negative binomial distributions, any barcode sub-cluster with under 20% of the maximum read count was discarded. Clones were called with MiXCR by TCRdb after fastp trimmed the public reads at Q25, and only in-frame beta chains were retained. CDR3 protein sequences are deduplicated, and each keeps its most common genes and DNA. The V and J calls come from TCRdb's annotation, not from the publication. This sample holds about 510,000 distinct CDR3 sequences; over 20% were observed only once. The ten largest clones add up to around 0.86% of the sample.

This TCR was recovered from a human donor in good health. Some libraries in this study had Jurkat cell RNA spiked in. The sample consisted of naive CD8+ T cells from blood, with Jurkat cell RNA spiked in. The meaning of the sample's cell subset or site label: FACS-sorted CD8+CD4-CCR7+CD45RA+ naive T cells. This chain is built from TRBV7-9 and TRBJ2-3, with TRBD1 identical over 8 junction bases. The bases are TGTGCCAGCAGCCCGACAGGGGCGAACACAGATACGCAGTATTTT. This is translated as CASSPTGANTDTQYF.